This T cell receptor (beta chain) was sequenced during a study of OX40 agonist ivuxolimab in advanced cancers. Across the study: Participants averaged about 60 years of age (range roughly 20 to 90) and were 82.7% male. Study conclusions and caveats: Clonal expansion by week 6 occurred in CD4+ and CD8+ blood T cells (at 0.1 to 3.0 mg/kg). Certain nonresponders additionally had low normalized T-cell clonal expansion. Relative to CD4+, CD8+ T cells held more expanded clones on average.

Concerning this clone: What it binds is unknown.

The CDR3 is 16 residues long. The ends were cut back, 1 base at V and 4 bases at J, with 15 bases in the middle. Germline CDR1 reads SGHDT; CDR2 reads YYEEEE. TCRdb's table, derived via immunoSEQ multiplex PCR, lists solely in-frame clones and lacks some. Here the sample spans approximately 50,000 clones, around 85% being singletons. The specimen comprised CD4+ or CD8+ T cells sorted from blood, sampled in a trial of the OX40 agonist ivuxolimab. The TCR comes from an adult with an advanced solid tumor such as melanoma, head and neck, liver or kidney cancer. The rearrangement links TRBV5-6 to TRBJ2-1; possibly TRBD1 or TRBD2 for D (6 bases each). The CDR3 DNA follows: TGTGCCAGCAGCTTGTGGGAGCGGAGGGGGTACAATGAGCAGTTCTTC. It encodes CASSLWERRGYNEQFF.